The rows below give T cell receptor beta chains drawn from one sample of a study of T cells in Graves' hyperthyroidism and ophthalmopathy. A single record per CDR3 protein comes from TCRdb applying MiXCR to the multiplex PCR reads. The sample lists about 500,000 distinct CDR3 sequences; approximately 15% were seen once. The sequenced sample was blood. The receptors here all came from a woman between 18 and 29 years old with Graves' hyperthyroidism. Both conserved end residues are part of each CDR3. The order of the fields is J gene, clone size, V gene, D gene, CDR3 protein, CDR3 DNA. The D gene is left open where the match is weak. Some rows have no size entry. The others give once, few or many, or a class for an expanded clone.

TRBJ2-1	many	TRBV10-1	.	CASSGAGARNEQFF	TGCGCCAGCAGTGGGGCTGGGGCCCGTAATGAGCAGTTCTTC
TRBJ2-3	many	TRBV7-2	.	CASSLTVVTDTQYF	TGTGCCAGCAGCTTAACGGTGGTCACAGATACGCAGTATTTT
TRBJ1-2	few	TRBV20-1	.	CSARDLGSGYTF	TGCAGTGCTAGAGACTTGGGTAGTGGCTACACCTTC
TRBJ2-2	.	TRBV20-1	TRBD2	CSATGLAGGSNTGELFF	TGCAGTGCTACGGGACTAGCGGGAGGGTCTAACACCGGGGAGCTGTTTTTT
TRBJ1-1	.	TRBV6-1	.	CASSEAPDEEAFF	TGTGCCAGCAGTGAAGCGCCGGACGAGGAAGCTTTCTTT
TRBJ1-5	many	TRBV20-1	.	CSASRGGQDSNQPQHF	TGCAGTGCTAGCCGGGGAGGGCAAGATAGCAATCAGCCCCAGCATTTT
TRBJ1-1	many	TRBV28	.	CAGGGWREAFF	TGTGCCGGGGGGGGTTGGAGAGAAGCTTTCTTT
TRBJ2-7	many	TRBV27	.	CASSFGRSSYEQYF	TGTGCCAGCAGTTTTGGACGAAGCTCCTACGAGCAGTACTTC
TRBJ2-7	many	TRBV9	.	CASSVAISGNYEQYF	TGTGCCAGCAGCGTAGCAATTAGCGGAAACTACGAGCAGTACTTC
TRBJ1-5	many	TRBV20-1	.	CSASKEYQPQHF	TGCAGTGCTAGTAAGGAGTATCAGCCCCAGCATTTT
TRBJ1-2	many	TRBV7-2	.	CASSFGQGRGYTF	TGTGCCAGCAGCTTTGGTCAGGGAAGAGGCTACACCTTC
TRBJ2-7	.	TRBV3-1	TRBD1	CASSQVFRTGYSYEQYF	TGTGCCAGCAGCCAAGTTTTTAGGACAGGGTACTCCTACGAGCAGTACTTC
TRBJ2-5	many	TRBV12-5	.	CASAPHKIQETQYF	TGTGCTAGTGCCCCCCACAAGATCCAAGAGACCCAGTACTTC
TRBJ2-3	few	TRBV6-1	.	CASSEVEGASTDTQYF	TGTGCCAGCAGTGAAGTGGAGGGAGCGTCCACAGATACGCAGTATTTT